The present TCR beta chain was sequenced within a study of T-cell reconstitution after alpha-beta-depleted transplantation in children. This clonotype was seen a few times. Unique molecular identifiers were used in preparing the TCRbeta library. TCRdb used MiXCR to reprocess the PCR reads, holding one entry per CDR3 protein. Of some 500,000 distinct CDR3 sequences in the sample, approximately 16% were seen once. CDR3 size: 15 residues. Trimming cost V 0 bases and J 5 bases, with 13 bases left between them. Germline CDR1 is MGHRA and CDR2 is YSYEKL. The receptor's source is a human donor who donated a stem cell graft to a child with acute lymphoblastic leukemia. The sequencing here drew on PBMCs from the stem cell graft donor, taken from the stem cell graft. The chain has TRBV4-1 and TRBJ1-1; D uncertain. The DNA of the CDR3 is TGCGCCAGCAGCCAAGACCCCACCTTGAGTACTGAAGCTTTCTTT. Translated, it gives CASSQDPTLSTEAFF.